The T cell receptor (beta chain) described here comes from a study of Graves' ophthalmopathy and Graves' hyperthyroidism. This clonotype has a count of ten or more. The CDR3 has 19 amino acids. The V segment lost 2 bases and the J segment 2 bases; nucleotides outside the gene matches: 13. Germline lookup yields CDR1 SGHAT and CDR2 FQNNGV. RNA transcripts served as template for amplifying TCR beta CDR3 sequences. HTBI-primed first-round RT-PCR preceded second-round multiplex PCR. Via MiXCR, TCRdb re-called the multiplex PCR reads, giving one row per CDR3 protein. The table lists hundreds of thousands of distinct CDR3 sequences, 20% to 25% of them singletons.

Sequenced: peripheral blood. The rearrangement uses TRBV11-2 and TRBJ2-7; 12 bases match TRBD2. This TCR came from a woman aged 45-65 years with Graves' ophthalmopathy. CDR3 residues: CASSLSDSWTSGAPYEQYF. Written as DNA, the CDR3 is TGTGCCAGCAGCTTATCCGACAGCTGGACTAGCGGGGCGCCCTACGAGCAGTACTTC.